This T cell receptor beta chain appears in the sequencing data of a study of blood T cell repertoires in COVID-19. As handled by the study authors: Amplification with reference gene primers provided the estimates of nucleated cell counts. This table comes from immunoSEQ multiplex PCR, and its TCRdb copy is limited to in-frame clones, with some not included. V and J calls plus clone size are reproduced from that table; the DNA served to infer D and trimming. The data show approximately 70,000 clones, with 65% to 85% seen just once and roughly 4.7% held by the top ten. The receptor was derived from a woman aged 55-70 years with acute or convalescent COVID-19. Material: peripheral blood.

The CDR3 loop reads CASGKAGTRAEAFF. The CDR3 DNA is TGTGCCAGCGGTAAAGCCGGGACACGCGCTGAAGCTTTCTTT. The chain has TRBV9 and TRBJ1-1; D may be TRBD1 (6 bases). V shed 7 bases and J shed 6 bases, with 19 bases lying between them. CDR3 length: 14 amino acids. The germline gives CDR1 SGDLS, CDR2 YYNGEE.